A selection of T cell receptor beta chains follows, all from one sample in a study of graft-versus-host responses after intestinal transplantation. Their antigens are not known. The table came from immunoSEQ multiplex PCR; TCRdb's copy has only in-frame clones and leaves some out. This sample carries 90,000 to 150,000 clones, approximately 92% of them seen once, and the ten largest clones take around 0.12%. Sequences were derived from unstimulated CD4+ T cells sorted from spleen or lymph node cells, sampled before intestinal transplant. All receptors derive from a human donor who received an intestinal transplant. The CDR3 runs from the conserved cysteine through the conserved F or W. The order of the fields is CDR3 DNA, CDR3 protein, D gene, V gene, J gene, clone size. A D gene is named only where the DNA matches it firmly. Clone size is not always given. Where it is, it says once, few, many or a class for expanded clones.

cdr3_nt: TGTGCCAGCAGTTACGACCTAAATGAAAAACTGTTTTTT; cdr3_aa: CASSYDLNEKLFF; d_call: -; v_call: TRBV6-6; j_call: TRBJ1-4; clone_size: -
cdr3_nt: TGTGCCAGCAAAAGGGACCCCACAGATACGCAGTATTTT; cdr3_aa: CASKRDPTDTQYF; d_call: -; v_call: TRBV6-5; j_call: TRBJ2-3; clone_size: -
cdr3_nt: TGTGCCAGCAGCCTCCAGGGGGCTAAGACTGAAGCTTTCTTT; cdr3_aa: CASSLQGAKTEAFF; d_call: TRBD1; v_call: TRBV7-8; j_call: TRBJ1-1; clone_size: -
cdr3_nt: TGTGCCAGCAGTTTATCGTTCGGAAACACCATATATTTT; cdr3_aa: CASSLSFGNTIYF; d_call: -; v_call: TRBV27; j_call: TRBJ1-3; clone_size: -
cdr3_nt: TGTGCCAGCAGCCAGGGTTTTTACGAGCAGTACTTC; cdr3_aa: CASSQGFYEQYF; d_call: -; v_call: TRBV4-2; j_call: TRBJ2-7; clone_size: once
cdr3_nt: TGCAGCGTTGAAGATTTCGGGCGATCAGATACGCAGTATTTT; cdr3_aa: CSVEDFGRSDTQYF; d_call: -; v_call: TRBV29-1; j_call: TRBJ2-3; clone_size: -
cdr3_nt: TGTGCCAGCAGCTCCGTCACTGAAGCTTTCTTT; cdr3_aa: CASSSVTEAFF; d_call: -; v_call: TRBV7-9; j_call: TRBJ1-1; clone_size: -
cdr3_nt: TGTGCCAGCAGCAAGGGACAGGGGCTTGCAACTAATGAAAAACTGTTTTTT; cdr3_aa: CASSKGQGLATNEKLFF; d_call: TRBD1; v_call: TRBV7-6; j_call: TRBJ1-4; clone_size: -
cdr3_nt: TGTGCCAGTAGTTTTCAGGGGGCATACGAGCAGTACTTC; cdr3_aa: CASSFQGAYEQYF; d_call: TRBD1; v_call: TRBV19; j_call: TRBJ2-7; clone_size: once
cdr3_nt: TGTGCCAGCAGTTACAGGGGCCGTAACTATGGCTACACCTTC; cdr3_aa: CASSYRGRNYGYTF; d_call: -; v_call: TRBV6-5; j_call: TRBJ1-2; clone_size: -